This T cell receptor (beta chain) was profiled in a study of CD8 T cells in ankylosing spondylitis. In its sample, this clonotype was seen many times. Antigen specificity is unknown. Notes on the study in general: Disease-linked clones were CD8+ and relatively rare in peripheral blood.

The CDR3 spans 13 residues. Trimming shortened V by 4 bases and J by 10 bases, and 13 bases separated the two germline ends. Germline-derived CDR1 and CDR2 are KGHDR and SFDVKD. Quantitative 5'-RACE with molecular barcodes was used to make the TCR beta libraries. One entry per CDR3 protein, called by TCRdb with MiXCR from the 5' RACE reads. The repertoire consists of 200,000 to 250,000 distinct CDR3 sequences, with about 10% occurring once and the leading ten covering 21%. The receptor was derived from a male donor with ankylosing spondylitis or in good health (not recorded which). The chain combines TRBV24-1 with TRBJ2-1; D gene ambiguous. The sample comprised blood, either unsorted or a sorted T cell fraction (not recorded which). As DNA, the CDR3 is TGTGCCACCAGTGACGGCCCCGTCATAGAGCAGTTCTTC. Translating gives CATSDGPVIEQFF.